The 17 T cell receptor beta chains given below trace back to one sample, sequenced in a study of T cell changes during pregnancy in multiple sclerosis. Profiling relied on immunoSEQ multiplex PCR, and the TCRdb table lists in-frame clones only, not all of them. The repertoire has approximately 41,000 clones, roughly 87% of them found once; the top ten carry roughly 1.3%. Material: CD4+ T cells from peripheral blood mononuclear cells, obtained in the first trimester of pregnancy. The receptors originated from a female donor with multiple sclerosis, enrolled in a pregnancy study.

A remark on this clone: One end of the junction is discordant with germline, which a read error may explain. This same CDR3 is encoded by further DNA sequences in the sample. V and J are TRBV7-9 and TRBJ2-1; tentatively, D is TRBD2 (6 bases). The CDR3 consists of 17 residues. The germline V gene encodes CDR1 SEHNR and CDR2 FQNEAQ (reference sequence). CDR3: CASSLGGGRYLHNEQFF. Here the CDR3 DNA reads TGTGCCAGCAGCTTAGGCGGTGGGAGGTATCTGCACAATGAACAGTTCTTC.

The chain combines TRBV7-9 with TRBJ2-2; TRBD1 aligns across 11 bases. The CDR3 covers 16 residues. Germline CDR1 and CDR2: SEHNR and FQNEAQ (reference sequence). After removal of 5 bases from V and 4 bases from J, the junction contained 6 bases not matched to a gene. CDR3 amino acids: CASSLWTGGSTGELFF. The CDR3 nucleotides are TGTGCCAGCAGCCTATGGACAGGGGGCAGCACCGGGGAGCTGTTTTTT.

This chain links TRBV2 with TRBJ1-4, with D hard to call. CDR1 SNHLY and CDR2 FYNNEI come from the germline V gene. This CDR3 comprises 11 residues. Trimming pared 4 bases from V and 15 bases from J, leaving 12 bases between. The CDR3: CASSGGSGLFF. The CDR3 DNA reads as TGTGCCAGCAGTGGGGGATCGGGGTTGTTTTTT.

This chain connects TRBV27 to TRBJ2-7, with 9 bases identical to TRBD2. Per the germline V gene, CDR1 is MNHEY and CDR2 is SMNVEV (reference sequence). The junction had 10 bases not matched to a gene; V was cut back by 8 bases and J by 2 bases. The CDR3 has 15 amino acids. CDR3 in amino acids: CASDQLAGPTYEQYF. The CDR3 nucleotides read TGTGCCAGCGATCAGCTAGCGGGACCCACCTACGAGCAGTACTTC.

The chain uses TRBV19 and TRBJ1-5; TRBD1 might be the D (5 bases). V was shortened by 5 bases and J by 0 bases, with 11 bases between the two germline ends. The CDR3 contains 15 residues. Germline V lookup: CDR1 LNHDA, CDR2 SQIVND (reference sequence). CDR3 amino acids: CASSRGGYSNQPQHF. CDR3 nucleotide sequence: TGTGCCAGTAGTCGGGGGGGTTATAGCAATCAGCCCCAGCATTTT.

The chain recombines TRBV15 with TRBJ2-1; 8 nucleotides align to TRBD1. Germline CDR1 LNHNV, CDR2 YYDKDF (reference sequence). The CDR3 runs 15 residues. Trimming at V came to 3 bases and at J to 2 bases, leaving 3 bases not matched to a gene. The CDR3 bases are TGTGCCACCAGCAGGGACAGGGCGACCTACAATGAGCAGTTCTTC. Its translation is CATSRDRATYNEQFF.

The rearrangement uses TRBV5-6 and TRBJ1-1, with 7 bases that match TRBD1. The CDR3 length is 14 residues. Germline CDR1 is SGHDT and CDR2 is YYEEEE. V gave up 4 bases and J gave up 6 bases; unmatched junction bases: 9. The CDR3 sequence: CASSSEQGWPEAFF. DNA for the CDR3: TGTGCCAGCAGCAGCGAACAGGGGTGGCCTGAAGCTTTCTTT.

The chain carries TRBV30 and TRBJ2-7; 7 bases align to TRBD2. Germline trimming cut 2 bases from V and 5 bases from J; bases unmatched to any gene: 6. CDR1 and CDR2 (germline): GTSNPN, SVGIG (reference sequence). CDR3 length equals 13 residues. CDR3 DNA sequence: TGTGCCTGGAGTTCCGGGAGGAACCACGAGCAGTACTTC. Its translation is CAWSSGRNHEQYF.

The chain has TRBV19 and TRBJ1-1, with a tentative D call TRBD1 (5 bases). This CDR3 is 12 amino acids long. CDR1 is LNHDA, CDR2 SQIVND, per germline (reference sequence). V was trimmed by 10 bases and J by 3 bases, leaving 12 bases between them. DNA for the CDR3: TGTGCCACCTCCGACAGACACACTGAAGCTTTCTTT. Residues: CATSDRHTEAFF.

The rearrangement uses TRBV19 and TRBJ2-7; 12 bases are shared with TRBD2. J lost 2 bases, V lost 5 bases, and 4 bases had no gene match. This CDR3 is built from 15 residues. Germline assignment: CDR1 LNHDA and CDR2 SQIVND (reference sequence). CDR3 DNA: TGTGCCAGTAGTCCCGGACTAGCGGGAACCTACGAGCAGTACTTC. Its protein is CASSPGLAGTYEQYF.

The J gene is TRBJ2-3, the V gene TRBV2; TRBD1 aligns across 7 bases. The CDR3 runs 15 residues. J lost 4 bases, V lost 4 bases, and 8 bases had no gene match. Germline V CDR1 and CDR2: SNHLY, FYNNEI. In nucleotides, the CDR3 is TGTGCCAGCAGTGGACAGGGCCCTCTTGCAGATACGCAGTATTTT. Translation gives CASSGQGPLADTQYF.

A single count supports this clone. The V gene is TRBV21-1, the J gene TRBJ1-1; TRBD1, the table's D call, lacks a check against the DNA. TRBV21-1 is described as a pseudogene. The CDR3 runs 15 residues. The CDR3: CASSKGTGTSTEAFF. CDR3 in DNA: TGTGCCAGCAGCAAAGGGACAGGAACGTCCACTGAAGCTTTCTTT.

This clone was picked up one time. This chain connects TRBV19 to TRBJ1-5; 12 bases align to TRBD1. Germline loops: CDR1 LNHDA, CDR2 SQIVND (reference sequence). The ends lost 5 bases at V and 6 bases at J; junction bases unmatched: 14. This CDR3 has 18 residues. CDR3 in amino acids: CASSQIRDRGRGGQPQHF. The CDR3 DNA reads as TGTGCCAGTAGTCAAATCCGGGACAGGGGGCGAGGGGGTCAGCCCCAGCATTTT.

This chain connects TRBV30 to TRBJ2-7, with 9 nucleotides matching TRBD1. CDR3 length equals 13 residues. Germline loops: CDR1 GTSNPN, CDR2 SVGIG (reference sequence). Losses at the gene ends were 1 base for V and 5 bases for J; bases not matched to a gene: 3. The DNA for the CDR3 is TGTGCCTGGAGTGGGACAGGGGTGCACGAGCAGTACTTC. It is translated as CAWSGTGVHEQYF.

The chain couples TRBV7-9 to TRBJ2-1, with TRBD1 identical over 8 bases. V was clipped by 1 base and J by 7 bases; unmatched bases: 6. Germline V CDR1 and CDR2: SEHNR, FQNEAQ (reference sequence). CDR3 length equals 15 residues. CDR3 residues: CASSLGQGARNEQFF. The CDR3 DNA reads TGTGCCAGCAGCTTAGGGCAGGGGGCGCGGAATGAGCAGTTCTTC.

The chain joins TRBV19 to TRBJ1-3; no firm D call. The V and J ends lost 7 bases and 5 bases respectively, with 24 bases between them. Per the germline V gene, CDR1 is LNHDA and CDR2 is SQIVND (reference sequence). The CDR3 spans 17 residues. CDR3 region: CASTATASRGSRNTIYF. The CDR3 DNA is TGTGCCAGTACCGCCACGGCAAGTCGGGGAAGTAGAAACACCATATATTTT.

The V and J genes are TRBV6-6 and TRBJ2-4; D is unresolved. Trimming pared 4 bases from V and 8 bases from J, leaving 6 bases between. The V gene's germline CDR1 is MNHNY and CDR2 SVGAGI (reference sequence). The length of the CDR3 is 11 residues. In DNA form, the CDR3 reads TGTGCCAGCAGTTCCCAGTACATTCAGTACTTC. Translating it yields CASSSQYIQYF.